The entry below describes one T cell receptor (beta chain). Its specificity is not known. CDR1 and CDR2 from the germline V gene are LNHDA and SQIVND (reference sequence). The CDR3 loop spans 14 amino acids. Trimming pared 5 bases from V and 0 bases from J, leaving 9 bases between. The isolated RNA, all of it, was reverse transcribed, so expressed TCRB transcripts were what got sequenced. Data came from immunoSEQ multiplex PCR; TCRdb stores just in-frame clones and leaves some out. The repertoire has about 240,000 clones, about 15% of them found once; the top ten carry roughly 0.02%. The sample comes from a study of beta chain features in type 1 diabetes. Findings and limits, study-wide: VDJ junctions from patients with type 1 diabetes contained fewer insertions and more deletions. TCRB repertoires of naive, central memory and Treg cells appeared more similar among patients than among healthy donors. For TCRB rearrangement, an influence of HLA type remained unresolved here. Type 1 diabetes patients had TCRB CDR3s that were shorter (moderately but significantly so) in all four CD4+ subsets.

The sequenced material came from naive CD4+ T cells from blood. The chain uses TRBV19 and TRBJ2-3, with D tentatively TRBD2 (6 bases). The source is a man under 40 with type 1 diabetes. CDR3 sequence: CASSAGTSTDTQYF. The CDR3 DNA follows: TGTGCCAGTAGTGCAGGGACTAGCACAGATACGCAGTATTTT.